This TCR beta chain was sequenced during a study of Ad26.COV2.S vaccination and SARS-CoV-2 variants. Study-level information: Once, or twice with 56 days between doses, Ad26.COV2.S was given intramuscularly.

Sequencing was performed with immunoSEQ multiplex PCR; in TCRdb, only in-frame clones are kept and a portion is missing. The sample contains over 300,000 clones, around 82% of which appear only once. Treatment noted: some 20 received Ad26.COV2.S at low or high dose, single or two shots; roughly 5 received placebo; per-sample allocation not given. Samples analyzed were those drawn on day 63 after the first vaccine or placebo injection. The sequence derives from a person between 18 and 65 years old who received the Ad26.COV2.S COVID-19 vaccine or a placebo. The input for sequencing was peripheral blood, taken in a trial of Ad26.COV2.S vaccine versus placebo.

The chain's CDR3 is CASSLRDYPSYEQYF. CDR3 coding DNA: TGTGCCAGCAGCCTCCGGGACTATCCCTCCTACGAGCAGTACTTC. The chain carries TRBV6-5 and TRBJ2-7; TRBD2 matches 7 bases. CDR3 length: 15 amino acids. V gave up 6 bases and J gave up 0 bases; unmatched junction bases: 8. Per germline, CDR1 MNHEY and CDR2 SVGAGI.